This TCR beta chain was sequenced during a study of cytomegalovirus exposure and HLA in healthy donors. General study findings and limits: The authors enumerated around 150 TCR beta chains as linked to cytomegalovirus. It was reportedly the case that the classifier diagnosed cytomegalovirus status with high specificity and sensitivity. There were reportedly fewer N-insertions in an Asian-associated ancestry cluster than the roughly 670-donor mean, in a later analysis. Later on, an analysis showed TCR association rates differing by HLA locus, with DRB1 the most and HLA-C the fewest.

Trimming stripped 6 bases from V and 4 bases from J, with 10 bases between. The CDR3 covers 12 residues. Germline V gene lookup returns CDR1 SNHLY and CDR2 FYNNEI. 60 Vbeta and 13 Jbeta primers were used in PCR. Produced via immunoSEQ multiplex PCR; TCRdb's table is partial and in-frame only. The sample holds over 200,000 clones. Points on this clone: Its antigen is not identified.

The sequencing input was PBMCs. The receptor's source is a woman under 40 in good health and CMV-seropositive. The chain links TRBV2 to TRBJ2-7; tentative D call: TRBD1 (5 bases). This chain's CDR3 is CASRPDRYEQYF. The DNA of the CDR3 is TGTGCCAGCAGACCCGACAGATACGAGCAGTACTTC.